A selection of T cell receptor beta chains follows, all from one sample in a study of blood T cell repertoires in COVID-19. TCRdb keeps only in-frame clones here, not all; method: immunoSEQ multiplex PCR. Here the sample spans over 150,000 clones, roughly 89% being singletons. The sample taken for sequencing was peripheral blood. All receptors derive from a woman between 55 and 75 years old who had recovered from COVID-19. CDR3s include the opening cysteine and the closing phenylalanine or tryptophan. The D gene is left open where the match is weak. Clone size, where shown, is once, few, many, or a class for clones that have expanded.

d_gene: TRBD2; j_gene: TRBJ2-3; v_gene: TRBV5-6; abundance: NA; CDR3nt: TGTGCCAGCAGCGGGCGACTAGCGGGGGGCACAGATACGCAGTATTTT; CDR3aa: CASSGRLAGGTDTQYF
d_gene: TRBD2; j_gene: TRBJ2-1; v_gene: TRBV7-7; abundance: NA; CDR3nt: TGTGCCAGCAGCTTGGGGGAGGGATCCTACAATGAGCAGTTCTTC; CDR3aa: CASSLGEGSYNEQFF
d_gene: TRBD1; j_gene: TRBJ1-1; v_gene: TRBV6-5; abundance: once; CDR3nt: TGTGCCAGCAGACCCGGACAGGCCGCTGAAGCTTTCTTT; CDR3aa: CASRPGQAAEAFF
d_gene: TRBD1; j_gene: TRBJ2-2; v_gene: TRBV7-3; abundance: NA; CDR3nt: TGTGCCAGCAGCCCCGGACAGGGGCAAACCGGGGAGCTGTTTTTT; CDR3aa: CASSPGQGQTGELFF
d_gene: NA; j_gene: TRBJ2-5; v_gene: TRBV19; abundance: NA; CDR3nt: TGTGCCAGTAGTATATTCTCGACAGGCCAAGAGACCCAGTACTTC; CDR3aa: CASSIFSTGQETQYF
d_gene: NA; j_gene: TRBJ2-7; v_gene: TRBV28; abundance: NA; CDR3nt: TGTGCCAGCAGTGCGACCGGGACTGGGACCTACGAGCAGTACTTC; CDR3aa: CASSATGTGTYEQYF
d_gene: NA; j_gene: TRBJ2-2; v_gene: TRBV6-5; abundance: NA; CDR3nt: TGTGCCAGCAGTTACTTCGGGGGGCGGACCGGGGAGCTGTTTTTT; CDR3aa: CASSYFGGRTGELFF
d_gene: TRBD1; j_gene: TRBJ1-2; v_gene: TRBV29-1; abundance: NA; CDR3nt: TGCAGCGTTCGGCAGGGGGCCCGTGGCTACACCTTC; CDR3aa: CSVRQGARGYTF
d_gene: NA; j_gene: TRBJ2-5; v_gene: TRBV5-8; abundance: NA; CDR3nt: TGTGCCAGCAGCTTACGGGACACACAACAAGAGACCCAGTACTTC; CDR3aa: CASSLRDTQQETQYF
d_gene: NA; j_gene: TRBJ2-5; v_gene: TRBV4-2; abundance: NA; CDR3nt: TGTGCCAGCAGCCAAGAATATGGCATACCATCGGAGACCCAGTACTTC; CDR3aa: CASSQEYGIPSETQYF
d_gene: TRBD1; j_gene: TRBJ1-2; v_gene: TRBV19; abundance: NA; CDR3nt: TGTGCCAGTAGAAGACAGGGCGGGGACTATGGCTACACCTTC; CDR3aa: CASRRQGGDYGYTF
d_gene: NA; j_gene: TRBJ1-2; v_gene: TRBV6-5; abundance: once; CDR3nt: TGTGCCAGCAGACCAACAGCTAACTATGGCTACACCTTC; CDR3aa: CASRPTANYGYTF
d_gene: TRBD1; j_gene: TRBJ1-5; v_gene: TRBV28; abundance: NA; CDR3nt: TGTGCCAGCAGTTTGTATGGGACAGGGAGGATCCACCAGCATTTT; CDR3aa: CASSLYGTGRIHQHF
d_gene: NA; j_gene: TRBJ2-1; v_gene: TRBV24-1; abundance: NA; CDR3nt: TGTGCCACCAGTGACTCCACAGGGTACAATGAGCAGTTCTTC; CDR3aa: CATSDSTGYNEQFF
d_gene: TRBD1; j_gene: TRBJ1-6; v_gene: TRBV5-1; abundance: NA; CDR3nt: TGCGCCAGCAGCATTGGCGGGCAGGGGGCGCGTTCACCCCTCCACTTT; CDR3aa: CASSIGGQGARSPLHF
d_gene: NA; j_gene: TRBJ1-2; v_gene: TRBV7-8; abundance: NA; CDR3nt: TGTGCCAGCAGCTATAGGGGCGGAAAGGGTCAAGGCTACACCTTC; CDR3aa: CASSYRGGKGQGYTF
d_gene: TRBD1; j_gene: TRBJ2-1; v_gene: TRBV5-1; abundance: NA; CDR3nt: TGCGCCAGCAGAAGCCAGGGGGTAGCGTCCTACAATGAGCAGTTCTTC; CDR3aa: CASRSQGVASYNEQFF
d_gene: NA; j_gene: TRBJ2-2; v_gene: TRBV28; abundance: NA; CDR3nt: TGTGCCAGCAGTTCAGGGGGGCCTGACACCGGGGAGCTGTTTTTT; CDR3aa: CASSSGGPDTGELFF
d_gene: NA; j_gene: TRBJ2-1; v_gene: TRBV24-1; abundance: once; CDR3nt: TGTGCCACCAGTGATGTGGGCCTCCATCAAGGGCAGTTCTTC; CDR3aa: CATSDVGLHQGQFF
d_gene: NA; j_gene: TRBJ2-5; v_gene: TRBV18; abundance: NA; CDR3nt: TGTGCCAGTGGCAACCAAGAGACCCAGTACTTC; CDR3aa: CASGNQETQYF
d_gene: TRBD2; j_gene: TRBJ2-7; v_gene: TRBV5-1; abundance: NA; CDR3nt: TGCGCCAGCAGCTTGGTGGGAGGGGCCGGCGAGCAGTACTTC; CDR3aa: CASSLVGGAGEQYF
d_gene: NA; j_gene: TRBJ1-2; v_gene: TRBV2; abundance: once; CDR3nt: TGTGCCAGCATCACTACCCGGACAGCCTCCATCGGCTACACCTTC; CDR3aa: CASITTRTASIGYTF
d_gene: NA; j_gene: TRBJ1-1; v_gene: TRBV28; abundance: once; CDR3nt: TGTGCCAGCAGTTTAAGCAGGGTCAGCACTGAAGCTTTCTTT; CDR3aa: CASSLSRVSTEAFF
d_gene: NA; j_gene: TRBJ1-1; v_gene: TRBV18; abundance: NA; CDR3nt: TGTGCCAGCTCACCATCCCGGGAAAGCGTCACTGAAGCTTTCTTT; CDR3aa: CASSPSRESVTEAFF
d_gene: NA; j_gene: TRBJ1-1; v_gene: TRBV5-6; abundance: few; CDR3nt: TGTGCCAGCAGCTTGTATAACCGCCCGGGGGAAGCTTTCTTT; CDR3aa: CASSLYNRPGEAFF
d_gene: TRBD2; j_gene: TRBJ2-1; v_gene: TRBV4-3; abundance: NA; CDR3nt: TGCGCCAGCAGCCAAGATCGAGCGGGGGGGCCGGTCTTC; CDR3aa: CASSQDRAGGPVF
d_gene: NA; j_gene: TRBJ2-2; v_gene: TRBV5-1; abundance: few; CDR3nt: TGCGCCAGCAGCTTGGGATCTGGAGTCAACACCGGGGAGCTGTTTTTT; CDR3aa: CASSLGSGVNTGELFF
d_gene: NA; j_gene: TRBJ2-7; v_gene: TRBV19; abundance: once; CDR3nt: TGTGCCAGTAGTTTCGGGGTCCAGGTCTACGAGCAGTACTTC; CDR3aa: CASSFGVQVYEQYF
d_gene: TRBD1; j_gene: TRBJ2-2; v_gene: TRBV2; abundance: NA; CDR3nt: TGTGCCAGCAAAGGGACAGGGGATCAAACCGGGGAGCTGTTTTTT; CDR3aa: CASKGTGDQTGELFF
d_gene: TRBD1; j_gene: TRBJ2-1; v_gene: TRBV5-1; abundance: NA; CDR3nt: TGCGCCAGCAGCCCCCTGACAGGGAACCCCTACAATGAGCAGTTCTTC; CDR3aa: CASSPLTGNPYNEQFF
d_gene: TRBD1; j_gene: TRBJ1-1; v_gene: TRBV19; abundance: NA; CDR3nt: TGTGCCAGTAGCCAACAGGGGATGAACACTGAAGCTTTCTTT; CDR3aa: CASSQQGMNTEAFF
d_gene: NA; j_gene: TRBJ2-7; v_gene: TRBV5-1; abundance: NA; CDR3nt: TGCGCCAGCAGCTTTGACTTGACCTCACGTGGGCAGTACTTC; CDR3aa: CASSFDLTSRGQYF